This T cell receptor beta chain was profiled in a study of shared clonotypes between healthy human individuals (TCRdb year 2020). As for the study more broadly: A couple of women and three men aged 18 to 49 years were included in the cohort. For each donor, CD4 naive and CD4 memory were each given three plates, CD8 naive was given two plates, and CD8 memory was given one plate. Blood TCR repertoires of roughly five healthy adults were deeply sequenced to estimate repertoire size and the extent of clonotype sharing between individuals. To increase sequencing depth and limit assay-specific biases, TCR repertoire library preparation and sequencing were carried out by different laboratories using diverse techniques. Between about 0.9 and 9 billion PBMCs per donor were obtained by leukapheresis.

Healthy HIV-negative adults with no recently reported acute infections or vaccinations were included as donors. Every donor was a Caucasian adult living in Nashville, Tennessee, USA. CD8 memory samples consisted of magnetically selected CD45RO+ cells combined with CCR7-negative CD45RA+ effector memory (TemRA) cells. Blood was obtained by leukapheresis, after which PBMCs were separated by Ficoll-Histopaque density gradient centrifugation and cryopreserved in liquid nitrogen vapor phase. Purity and quantity of every magnetically sorted T cell population were checked by analytical flow cytometry. From each sorted fraction, genomic DNA was isolated and quantified by UV absorbance on a Nanodrop 2000c. Spanning cysteine to phenylalanine, the CDR3 consists of 12 amino acids. The CDR3 DNA has 36 bases and is translated from base 1. The CDR1 and CDR2 encoded by the germline V gene (reference sequence) are GTSNPN and SVGIG. The V and J ends are trimmed by 6 bases and 2 bases, leaving 11 bases between them.

As for this clone: This receptor's antigen is unknown. No base quality information exists; no much larger clone differs at one position.

Points the paper makes about the study in general: Across a few donors, about 5% of naive CD4, approximately 3.6% of naive CD8, approximately 2.5% of memory CD4, and approximately 0.42% of memory CD8 clonotypes were shared. The genetic and exposure-history diversity represented was limited by the small number of donors. Naive subsets generally had larger estimated clonotype richness than memory subsets did. Higher generation probabilities were observed for clonotypes shared by all four sorted-subset donors than for non-shared clonotypes. Pairwise subsampling indicated that sequencing depth was expected to affect the degree of clonotype sharing among donors. Incomplete sequencing was indicated by rarefaction of sorted-subset datasets, despite the large sequencing depth. Sampling was restricted to blood, and TCR repertoires in tissues likely differ from the TCR repertoires found in blood.

Using the deep immunoSEQ assay, multiplex PCR amplified TCR CDR3 regions from genomic DNA. Extracted genomic DNA from each cell subset was spread evenly across all wells of several immunoSEQ 96-well plates, with each plate serving as a replicate. For sorted subsets, each replicate PCR was loaded with roughly 200 ng genomic DNA, equivalent to 25,000 to 35,000 T cell genomes. Purified libraries were measured with a Qubit 3.0 fluorometer, size-checked on a Bioanalyzer 2100, and measured again with the KAPA Library Quantification kit. Every immunoSEQ 96-well plate was sequenced on a separate single-read 150-cycle Illumina NextSeq 550 flow cell. On the study's bioinformatics: The immunoSEQ output contained only junctional sequences without quality scores, so filtering could not match that applied to full-length reads. To assign V/J genes and CDR3, sequences were annotated against IMGT germline references using PyIR, a Python wrapper for IgBLAST v1.9. Any read was removed if the V/J assignment was weak (E-value above 1e-6), the CDR3 was missing, or the read contained stop codons, out-of-frame junctions, or ambiguous translated residues. V3J clonotypes were defined as sequences sharing an identical inferred V gene, J gene, and CDR3 amino acid sequence. Percentage overlap between repertoires was computed as shared unique clonotypes divided by the size of the smaller repertoire. RTK rarefaction, the Chao1 estimator, and Recon v2.1 estimates of unobserved clonotypes were used to assess repertoire richness. For all TCRbeta clonotypes obtained by the gDNA method from four donors, generation probabilities were computed with OLGA. This is the immuneACCESS table as TCRdb keeps it, with only in-frame sequences that have V and J called. A part of the clones is gone; compared with another copy, unresolved V genes explain less than half, and the rest is unexplained. D and trimming were read from the DNA, whereas the V and J calls and clone size are those reported in that table. Recorded for this sample are fewer than 850,000 clones; 90% of them occurred a single time. The ten largest account for about 33% of the sample.

The sequencing sample was made of memory CD8+ T cells from PBMCs. The cell subset or site label here, explained by the study, means: CD45RO+ cells pooled with CCR7-negative TemRA cells. The chain joins TRBV30 to TRBJ2-7; the D gene assignment is perhaps TRBD1 or TRBD2, with each matching 5 bases. The TCR originated in a man between 18 and 35 years old in good health. Some clones in this sample may be carry-over from other donors' samples. The base sequence is TGTGCCTGTGACTGGGGGACCTACGAGCAGTACTTC. It specifies CACDWGTYEQYF.